These 14 T cell receptor beta chains share one sample of origin, sequenced in a study of T cell responses to AZD1222 COVID-19 vaccine. The repertoire was sequenced with immunoSEQ multiplex PCR; TCRdb's copy has only in-frame clones and lacks some. The sample includes some 150,000 clones, roughly nine tenths of them seen just once. Sequencing used peripheral blood, obtained on day 0 of AZD1222 vaccination. These receptors were taken from an adult in good health.

The genes are TRBV24-1 and TRBJ2-1; D may correspond to TRBD1 or TRBD2 (6 bases each). Trimming pared 9 bases from V and 1 base from J, leaving 18 bases between. Germline V gene sequence: CDR1 KGHDR, CDR2 SFDVKD. The CDR3 is 16 amino acids. This chain's CDR3 is CATGYGGGASYNEQFF. DNA of the CDR3: TGTGCCACCGGATACGGGGGCGGGGCTTCCTACAATGAGCAGTTCTTC.

In this sample, this clone turned up once. V usage is TRBV5-5 and J usage is TRBJ2-3; 14 nucleotides align to TRBD2. Per the germline V gene, CDR1 is SGHKS and CDR2 is YYEKEE (reference sequence). Trimming took 4 bases from V and 7 from J; bases not matched to a gene: 5. The CDR3 totals 15 residues. The CDR3 DNA reads TGTGCCAGCAGCGCGGGACTAGCGGGGGCAAATACGCAGTATTTT. Its translation is CASSAGLAGANTQYF.

This clone was recorded once. This chain uses TRBV3-1 (or the pseudogene TRBV3-2) with TRBJ2-7, with 12 nucleotides matching TRBD2. The V gene end was trimmed by 11 bases and the J gene end by 2 bases; junction bases not matched to a gene: 10. The CDR3 loop spans 15 amino acids. CDR1 and CDR2 (germline): LGHDT, YNNKEL (reference sequence). CDR3 residues: CAGQSSSGRAYEQYF. The CDR3 nucleotides are TGTGCCGGCCAGTCATCTAGCGGGAGGGCCTACGAGCAGTACTTC.

V is TRBV5-4 and J is TRBJ2-5; D is unresolved. The length of the CDR3 is 12 residues. Germline CDR1 is SGHNT and CDR2 is YYREEE (reference sequence). Trimming took 1 base from V and 1 from J, leaving 2 bases between them. CDR3 sequence: CASSLPQETQYF. CDR3 DNA sequence: TGTGCCAGCAGCTTGCCCCAAGAGACCCAGTACTTC.

J is TRBJ2-3 and V is TRBV6-1; TRBD2 aligns across 11 bases. The CDR3 spans 15 residues. Germline V gene lookup returns CDR1 MNHNS and CDR2 SASEGT. Trimming took 3 bases from V and 5 from J; bases not matched to a gene: 4. CDR3 loop: CASSDTSGGGDTQYF. The CDR3 DNA is TGTGCCAGCAGTGATACTAGCGGGGGAGGAGATACGCAGTATTTT.

This sequence joins TRBV19 and TRBJ2-2; D not certain. Germline loops: CDR1 LNHDA, CDR2 SQIVND (reference sequence). This CDR3 has 11 amino acids. Trimming removed 3 bases from V and 6 bases from J, with 2 bases in between. CDR3 nucleotides: TGTGCCAGTAGTATCTCCGGGGAGCTGTTTTTT. Translation: CASSISGELFF. Looking up the rest from reference TRBV19 and TRBJ2-2 gives the full variable domain: DGGITQSPKYLFRKEGQNVTLSCEQNLNHDAMYWYRQDPGQGLRLIYYSQIVNDFQKGDIAEGYSVSREKKESFPLTVTSAQKNPTAFYLCASSISGELFFGEGSRLTVL.

The chain joins TRBV3-1 (or the pseudogene TRBV3-2) to TRBJ2-4; D gene uncertain. V was cut by 1 base and J by 7 bases, with 14 bases left in between. The CDR3 loop spans 15 amino acids. In germline, CDR1 is LGHDT, CDR2 YNNKEL (reference sequence). CDR3 coding DNA: TGTGCCAGCAGCCAAGGGTCCTATGTGGGGAACATTCAGTACTTC. Its translation is CASSQGSYVGNIQYF.

This clone has a single count. The J gene is TRBJ2-2, the V gene TRBV2, with D possibly called TRBD1 or TRBD2 (6 bases each). The CDR3 is 15 amino acids. V lost 7 bases and J lost 4, with 16 bases in between. Germline loops: CDR1 SNHLY, CDR2 FYNNEI. CDR3 in amino acids: CASTPRRGSTGELFF. CDR3 sequence (DNA): TGTGCCAGCACCCCTCGGAGGGGGAGCACCGGGGAGCTGTTTTTT.

This rearrangement joins TRBV10-3 to TRBJ1-4; TRBD1 aligns across 9 bases. V lost 6 bases to trimming and J lost 8 bases; unmatched junction nucleotides: 10. The V gene's germline CDR1 is ENHRY and CDR2 SYGVKD. The CDR3 extends over 15 amino acids. The CDR3 region has the DNA TGTGCCATCAGGGGGGGGACAGGGACGGTCGAAAAACTGTTTTTT. This gives the protein CAIRGGTGTVEKLFF.

The CDR3 is CASSPGAPYEQYF. CDR3 coding DNA: TGTGCCAGCAGCCCCGGGGCCCCCTACGAGCAGTACTTC. The gene calls are TRBV6-5 and TRBJ2-7; tentatively, D is TRBD1 or TRBD2 (5 bases each). V lost 6 bases and J lost 2, with 11 bases in between. This CDR3 has 13 amino acids. Per germline, CDR1 MNHEY and CDR2 SVGAGI.

V and J are TRBV6-5 and TRBJ2-2; D is perhaps TRBD2 (5 bases). The V end lost 8 bases, the J end lost 6 bases, and 10 bases lay between the germline ends. The CDR3 is 12 amino acids. The germline V gene has CDR1 MNHEY and CDR2 SVGAGI. CDR3: CASRIASGELFF. The DNA for the CDR3 is TGTGCCAGCCGTATAGCGTCCGGGGAGCTGTTTTTT.

The chain is built from TRBV27 and TRBJ2-1; D gene uncertain. CDR1 is MNHEY, CDR2 SMNVEV, per germline (reference sequence). Between the trimmed V and J ends, which lost 11 bases and 10 bases, there was a span of 9 bases. The CDR3 is 9 residues long. The CDR3 protein is CASPHEQFF. The CDR3 region has the DNA TGTGCCTCGCCCCACGAGCAGTTCTTC.

The chain joins TRBV24-1 to TRBJ2-7; D is uncertain. V lost 4 bases and J lost 4, with 10 bases in between. This CDR3 is 13 amino acids long. Germline lookup yields CDR1 KGHDR and CDR2 SFDVKD. CDR3 in DNA: TGTGCCACCAGTGACCCCCGGGCTTACGAGCAGTACTTC. Amino acid sequence: CATSDPRAYEQYF.

The chain has TRBV7-6 and TRBJ1-2, with TRBD1 matching 10 bases. The CDR3 has 14 amino acids. Unmatched junction bases numbered 5, after V lost 5 bases and J lost 5 bases. CDR1 is SGHVS, CDR2 FNYEAQ, per germline. The CDR3 coding sequence is TGTGCCAGCAGCCCTCCGGGACAGGGGTATGGCTACACCTTC. As protein: CASSPPGQGYGYTF.